This passage covers 15 T cell receptor beta chains from one sample sequenced in a study of glioma-infiltrating T cells (dated by TCRdb to about 2016). The sample was run on an Illumina MiSeq. The iRepertoire nested amplicon-rescue multiplex PCR (arm-PCR) platform was used to amplify TCR alpha and beta CDR3 regions from RNA. Using fastp trimming at Q25 and MiXCR clonotype assembly, TCRdb reanalyzed the public sequencing data and kept in-frame beta chains. Identical CDR3 proteins give one entry, which carries the most common genes and DNA. This sample lists more than 300,000 distinct CDR3 sequences; less than 50% were detected once. The leading ten clones occupy around 12% of the sample. Sequencing was performed on glioma tissue, nonneoplastic brain tissue, or PBMCs (not recorded which). These receptors all stem from a human donor with low-grade glioma or glioblastoma, undergoing nonglioma brain surgery, or in good health (not recorded which).

On this clonotype: This could be a read error, since a much larger clone is one nucleotide away. J is TRBJ2-7 and V is TRBV20-1, with 10 positions matching TRBD2. The CDR3 loop spans 16 amino acids. V lost 6 bases to trimming and J lost 4 bases; unmatched junction nucleotides: 15. Germline V gene sequence: CDR1 DFQATT, CDR2 SNEGSKA (reference sequence). Here the CDR3 reads CSAITSAGGDPYEQYF. CDR3 nucleotides: TGCAGTGCCATAACTTCAGCGGGAGGGGATCCTTACGAGCAGTACTTC.

This clonotype was seen a single time. This CDR3 is CSAKKGPNQPQHF. The CDR3 coding sequence is TGCAGTGCGAAGAAAGGGCCTAATCAGCCCCAGCATTTT. The J gene is TRBJ1-5, the V gene TRBV20-1; D is ambiguous. CDR1 and CDR2 (germline): DFQATT, SNEGSKA (reference sequence). The V gene lost 6 bases and the J gene lost 4 bases, with 13 bases spanning the gap. The CDR3 runs 13 residues.

V and J are TRBV20-1 and TRBJ2-7; 8 bases are a match to TRBD2. The germline V gene encodes CDR1 DFQATT and CDR2 SNEGSKA (reference sequence). This CDR3 has 15 amino acids. Germline trimming cut 0 bases from V and 4 bases from J; bases unmatched to any gene: 8. The CDR3: CSARDGVAGWYEQYF. CDR3 nucleotides: TGCAGTGCTAGAGATGGAGTAGCGGGATGGTACGAGCAGTACTTC.

Ten or more counts support this clonotype. V and J are TRBV6-2 or TRBV6-3 and TRBJ2-7, with no clear D. The CDR3 contains 11 residues. V lost 2 bases and J 11 bases, leaving 10 bases between the germline ends. The V gene's germline CDR1 is MNHEY and CDR2 SVGEGT. In DNA form, the CDR3 reads TGTGCCAGCAGTTACACCGGTCTAAAGTACTTC. It codes for CASSYTGLKYF.

The chain carries TRBV6-5 and TRBJ2-6, with TRBD1 identical over 8 bases. V dropped 3 bases and J dropped 0; count of bases not matched to a gene: 4. The CDR3 runs 17 residues. The germline gives CDR1 MNHEY, CDR2 SVGAGI. Here the CDR3 DNA reads TGTGCCAGCAGTTATCTGGGACAGGACTCTGGGGCCAACGTCCTGACTTTC. It specifies CASSYLGQDSGANVLTF.

The chain has TRBV2 and TRBJ2-3; possibly TRBD2 for D (5 bases). V was clipped by 9 bases and J by 4 bases, with 11 bases between them. There are 12 residues in the CDR3. Germline lookup yields CDR1 SNHLY and CDR2 FYNNEI. CDR3 region: CASQNSADTQYF. Written as DNA, the CDR3 is TGTGCCAGTCAGAATAGCGCAGATACGCAGTATTTT.

This rearrangement joins TRBV25-1 to TRBJ2-7; 9 bases match TRBD1. Germline loops: CDR1 MGHDK, CDR2 SYGVNS. V was pared by 5 bases and J by 5 bases, with 13 bases of the junction left unmatched. The CDR3 loop spans 16 amino acids. CDR3 in DNA: TGTGCCAGCAGTCCGCCCTCCGGGGGACAGGGTCACGAGCAGTACTTC. It encodes CASSPPSGGQGHEQYF.

On this clonotype itself: The junction departs from the called germline gene at one end, perhaps through a read error. The rearrangement uses TRBV5-8 and TRBJ2-1; 8 bases are a match to TRBD2. This CDR3 spans 17 amino acids. The germline V gene has CDR1 SGHTS and CDR2 YDEGEE. The CDR3 sequence: CASSPTTSGPNYNEQSF. CDR3 nucleotides: TGTGCCAGCAGCCCAACCACTAGCGGCCCGAACTACAATGAGCAGTCCTTC.

At least ten counts were recorded for this clonotype. V is TRBV15 and J is TRBJ2-7; D is unclear. Germline V CDR1 and CDR2: LNHNV, YYDKDF (reference sequence). Deletions cut 1 base from V and 12 bases from J, with 13 bases between. The CDR3 is 12 residues long. CDR3 protein: CATSRGRQQVYF. DNA for the CDR3: TGTGCCACCAGCAGAGGTCGGCAGCAAGTGTACTTC.

This clonotype was recorded a few times. The rearrangement joins TRBV12-3 or TRBV12-4 to TRBJ2-3; 16 bases are a match to TRBD2. Trimming at V came to 6 bases and at J to 2 bases, leaving 11 bases not matched to a gene. CDR3 length: 19 amino acids. This CDR3 reads CASRGGTSGRAGPTDTQYF. CDR3 nucleotides: TGTGCCAGCAGGGGGGGGACTAGCGGGAGGGCCGGGCCCACAGATACGCAGTATTTT.

In its sample, this clonotype was seen many times. The chain employs TRBV27 and TRBJ2-7, with D possibly matching TRBD2 (5 bases). This CDR3 contains 14 residues. Trimming shortened V by 6 bases and J by 0 bases, and 12 bases separated the two germline ends. CDR1 and CDR2 from the germline V gene are MNHEY and SMNVEV (reference sequence). The CDR3 loop reads CASRISESSYEQYF. In DNA, the CDR3 is TGTGCCAGCAGAATTAGCGAGAGCTCCTACGAGCAGTACTTC.

This clonotype was observed many times. The V call is TRBV15, the J call TRBJ2-1; 13 bases map to TRBD2. The germline V gene encodes CDR1 LNHNV and CDR2 YYDKDF (reference sequence). Trimming removed 2 bases from V and 5 bases from J; junction bases left unmatched: 3. This CDR3 spans 16 amino acids. CDR3 DNA sequence: TGTGCCACCAGCAGACCTGGACTAGCGGGGGACAATGAGCAGTTCTTC. Protein product: CATSRPGLAGDNEQFF.

The V and J genes are TRBV4-1 and TRBJ2-2; D may be TRBD1 (5 bases). The CDR3 consists of 15 residues. Trimming pared 4 bases from V and 7 bases from J, leaving 16 bases between. CDR1 is MGHRA and CDR2 is YSYEKL in the germline V gene. The CDR3 loop reads CASSLRGWDGGELFF. The CDR3 DNA sequence: TGCGCCAGCAGCCTTAGGGGATGGGATGGCGGGGAGCTGTTTTTT.

The rearrangement uses TRBV5-1 and TRBJ2-5, with TRBD2 identical over 7 bases. This CDR3 is 15 amino acids long. Germline CDR1 is SGHRS and CDR2 is YFSETQ. V lost 0 bases, J lost 1 base, and 3 bases stayed unmatched. The CDR3 DNA sequence: TGCGCCAGCAGCTTGGACTGGGGGGGCCAAGAGACCCAGTACTTC. Its translation: CASSLDWGGQETQYF. Variable domain in full (rest from reference TRBV5-1 and TRBJ2-5): KAGVTQTPRYLIKTRGQQVTLSCSPISGHRSVSWYQQTPGQGLQFLFEYFSETQRNKGNFPGRFSGRQFSNSRSEMNVSTLELGDSALYLCASSLDWGGQETQYFGPGTRLLVL.

For this clonotype: Mismatch with germline at one junction end may stem from a read error. The V call is TRBV27, the J call TRBJ2-1; D possibly corresponds to TRBD2 (6 bases). This CDR3 has 13 residues. Germline V CDR1 and CDR2: MNHEY, SMNVEV (reference sequence). Here the CDR3 DNA reads TGTGCCAGCAGTTCGGGACTTAACAATGCGCAGTTCTTC. It encodes CASSSGLNNAQFF.